This record looks at one T cell receptor beta chain sequence and its context. The antigen remains unidentified. This sample stems from a study of monozygotic twins with inflammatory bowel disease. Overall study findings and caveats: No one strong IBD-associated signal or clonotype was supported.

The CDR3 is 13 residues long. Germline V gene data show CDR1 as SGHTA and CDR2 as FQGNSA. TCRalpha and TCRbeta cDNA underwent two nested PCRs of about 17 and 10 cycles. TCRdb re-called the 5' RACE reads; every CDR3 protein appears as one record, without DNA. This sample carries some 170,000 distinct CDR3 sequences, with 2% to 3% going to the ten biggest clones. The sequenced material came from blood. The clonotype was recovered from a human donor with ulcerative colitis or Crohn's disease, or a healthy co-twin of an affected twin (not recorded which). J is TRBJ2-5 and V is TRBV7-2; the D call of TRBD1 rests on TCRdb alone, since no DNA is present to check it. The CDR3 spells CATDLDTGSAQYF.